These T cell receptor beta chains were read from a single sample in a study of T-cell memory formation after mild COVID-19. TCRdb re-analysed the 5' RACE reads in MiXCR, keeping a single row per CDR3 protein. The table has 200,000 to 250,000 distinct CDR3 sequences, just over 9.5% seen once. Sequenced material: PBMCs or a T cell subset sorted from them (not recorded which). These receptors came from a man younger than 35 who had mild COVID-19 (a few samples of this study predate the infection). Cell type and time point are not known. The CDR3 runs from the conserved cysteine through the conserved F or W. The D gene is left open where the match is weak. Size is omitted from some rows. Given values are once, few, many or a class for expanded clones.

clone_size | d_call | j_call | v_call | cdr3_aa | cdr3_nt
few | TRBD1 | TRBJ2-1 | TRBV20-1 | CSAEDRGKRNEQFF | TGCAGTGCTGAGGACAGGGGGAAGCGGAATGAGCAGTTCTTC
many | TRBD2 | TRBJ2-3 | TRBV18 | CASSPPRGGSDTQYF | TGTGCCAGCTCACCACCGCGGGGGGGATCGGATACGCAGTATTTT
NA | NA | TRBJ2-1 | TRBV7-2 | CASSSSRGVDNEQFF | TGTGCCAGCAGCTCCTCGAGGGGGGTCGACAATGAGCAGTTCTTC
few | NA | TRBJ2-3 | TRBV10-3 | CAISESHQGPSTDTQYF | TGTGCCATCAGTGAGTCGCACCAAGGACCTAGCACAGATACGCAGTATTTT
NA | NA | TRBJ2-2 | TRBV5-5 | CASSLDTAGELFF | TGTGCCAGCAGCTTGGACACAGCCGGGGAGCTGTTTTTT
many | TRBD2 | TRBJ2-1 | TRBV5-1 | CASSLPGLAGGDEQFF | TGCGCCAGCAGCTTGCCCGGACTAGCGGGGGGCGATGAGCAGTTCTTC
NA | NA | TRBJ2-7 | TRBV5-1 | CASSSFNEQYF | TGCGCCAGCAGCTCCTTTAACGAGCAGTACTTC
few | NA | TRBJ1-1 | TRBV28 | CATSDITEAFF | TGTGCCACAAGCGACATCACTGAAGCTTTCTTT
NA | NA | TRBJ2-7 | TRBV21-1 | CASLERGEQYF | TGTGCCAGCCTCGAGCGGGGCGAGCAGTACTTC
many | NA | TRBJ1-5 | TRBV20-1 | CSAIGRGINQPQHF | TGCAGTGCTATCGGCCGGGGGATAAATCAGCCCCAGCATTTT
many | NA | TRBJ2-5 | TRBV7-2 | CASSSPGLVETQYF | TGTGCCAGCAGCTCACCGGGACTCGTAGAGACCCAGTACTTC
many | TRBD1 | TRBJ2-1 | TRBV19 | CASRVTGVSYNEQFF | TGTGCCAGTAGAGTGACAGGGGTCTCCTACAATGAGCAGTTCTTC
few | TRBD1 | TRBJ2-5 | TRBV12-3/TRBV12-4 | CASIKDRQETQYF | TGTGCCAGCATAAAGGACAGGCAAGAGACCCAGTACTTC
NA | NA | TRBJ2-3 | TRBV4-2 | CASRGDEGTDTQYF | TGTGCCAGCAGGGGGGACGAAGGGACAGATACGCAGTATTTT
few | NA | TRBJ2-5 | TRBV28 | CASSYTTGPETQYF | TGTGCCAGCAGTTATACAACAGGGCCGGAGACCCAGTACTTC
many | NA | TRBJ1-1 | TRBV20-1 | CSARADGNTEAFF | TGCAGTGCTAGAGCTGACGGGAACACTGAAGCTTTCTTT
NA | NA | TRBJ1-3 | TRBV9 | CASSVATSGNTIYF | TGTGCCAGCAGCGTAGCTACGTCTGGAAACACCATATATTTT
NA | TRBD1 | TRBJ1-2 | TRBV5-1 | CASSSQGQGAKGYTF | TGCGCCAGCAGCTCCCAAGGCCAGGGGGCGAAGGGCTACACCTTC
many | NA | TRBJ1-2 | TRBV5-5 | CASSLVDRYGYTF | TGTGCCAGCAGCTTGGTGGACAGATATGGCTACACCTTC
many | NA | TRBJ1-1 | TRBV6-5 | CASRYRVGIDTEAFF | TGTGCCAGCCGTTACAGAGTGGGCATCGACACTGAAGCTTTCTTT
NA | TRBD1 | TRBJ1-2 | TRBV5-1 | CASGNGGTGDRGYTF | TGCGCCAGCGGCAACGGAGGGACAGGGGATCGTGGCTACACCTTC
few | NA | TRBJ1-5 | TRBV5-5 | CASSLDEFFGGEPQHF | TGTGCCAGCAGCTTGGATGAATTTTTCGGAGGGGAGCCCCAGCATTTT
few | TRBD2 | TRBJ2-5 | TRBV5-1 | CASSPAGLAIFETQYF | TGCGCCAGCAGCCCGGCGGGACTAGCCATTTTCGAGACCCAGTACTTC